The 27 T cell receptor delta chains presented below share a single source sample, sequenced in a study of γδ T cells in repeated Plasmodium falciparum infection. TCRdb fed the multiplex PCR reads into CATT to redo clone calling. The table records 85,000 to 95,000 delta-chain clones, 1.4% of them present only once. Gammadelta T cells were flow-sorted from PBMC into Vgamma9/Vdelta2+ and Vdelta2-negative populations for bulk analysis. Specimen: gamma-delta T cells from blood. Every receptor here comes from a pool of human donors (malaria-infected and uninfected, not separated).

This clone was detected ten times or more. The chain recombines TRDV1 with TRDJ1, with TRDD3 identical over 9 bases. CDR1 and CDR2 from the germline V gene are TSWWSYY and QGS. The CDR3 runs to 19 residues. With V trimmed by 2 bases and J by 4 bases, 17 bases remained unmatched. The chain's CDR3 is CALGETPSLYRGYDDKLIF. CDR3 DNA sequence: TGTGCTCTTGGGGAAACCCCCTCTCTCTACAGGGGATACGACGATAAACTCATCTTT.

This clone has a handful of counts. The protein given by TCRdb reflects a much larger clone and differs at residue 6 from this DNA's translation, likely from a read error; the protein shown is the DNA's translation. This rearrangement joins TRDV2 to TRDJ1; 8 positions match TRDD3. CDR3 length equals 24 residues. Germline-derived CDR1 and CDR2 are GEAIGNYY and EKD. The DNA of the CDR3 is TGTGCCTGTGACCCGGCCCGTCGCCCCAGTAAGTTTGGTACTGGGGGGCCCACCACCGACAAACTCATCTTT. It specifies CACDPARRPSKFGTGGPTTDKLIF.

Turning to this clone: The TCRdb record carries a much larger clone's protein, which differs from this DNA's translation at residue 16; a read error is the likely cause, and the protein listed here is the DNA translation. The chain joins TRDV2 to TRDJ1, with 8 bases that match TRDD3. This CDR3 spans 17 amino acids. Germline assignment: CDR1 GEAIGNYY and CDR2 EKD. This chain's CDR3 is CACDTVSGIRNTDKLTF. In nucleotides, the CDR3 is TGTGCCTGTGACACCGTCTCCGGGATACGAAACACCGATAAACTCACCTTT.

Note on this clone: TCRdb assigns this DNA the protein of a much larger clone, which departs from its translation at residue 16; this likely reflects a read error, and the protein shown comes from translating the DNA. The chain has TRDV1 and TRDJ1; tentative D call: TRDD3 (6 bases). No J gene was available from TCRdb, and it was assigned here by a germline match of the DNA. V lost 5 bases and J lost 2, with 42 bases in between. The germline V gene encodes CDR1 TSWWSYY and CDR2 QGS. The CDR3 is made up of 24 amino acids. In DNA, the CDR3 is TGTGCTCTTGGGCCCCTGAGTAACCCCAAAACGGGGTATTTGGGGGGTACGGGGACCGATAAACTCATCTTT. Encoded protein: CALGPLSNPKTGYLGGTGTDKLIF.

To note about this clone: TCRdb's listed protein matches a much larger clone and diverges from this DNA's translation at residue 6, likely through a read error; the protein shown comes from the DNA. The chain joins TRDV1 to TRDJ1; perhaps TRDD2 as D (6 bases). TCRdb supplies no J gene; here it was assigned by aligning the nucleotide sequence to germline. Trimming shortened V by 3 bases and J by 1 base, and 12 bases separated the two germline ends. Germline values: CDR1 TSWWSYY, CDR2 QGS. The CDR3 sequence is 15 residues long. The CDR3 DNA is TGTGCTCTTGGGGAGACTTCCTTAGTCACCGATAAACTCATCTTT. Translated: CALGETSLVTDKLIF.

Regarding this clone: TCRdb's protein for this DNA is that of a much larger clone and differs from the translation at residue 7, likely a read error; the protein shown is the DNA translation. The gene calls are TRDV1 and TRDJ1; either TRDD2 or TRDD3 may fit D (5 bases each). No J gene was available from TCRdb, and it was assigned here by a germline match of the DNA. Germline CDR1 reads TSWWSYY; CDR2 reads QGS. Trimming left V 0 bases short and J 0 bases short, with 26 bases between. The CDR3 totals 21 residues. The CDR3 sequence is CALGELDLLLLTGRYTDKLIF. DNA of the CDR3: TGTGCTCTTGGGGAACTGGACCTCCTCCTTCTTACGGGGAGGTACACCGATAAACTCATCTTT.

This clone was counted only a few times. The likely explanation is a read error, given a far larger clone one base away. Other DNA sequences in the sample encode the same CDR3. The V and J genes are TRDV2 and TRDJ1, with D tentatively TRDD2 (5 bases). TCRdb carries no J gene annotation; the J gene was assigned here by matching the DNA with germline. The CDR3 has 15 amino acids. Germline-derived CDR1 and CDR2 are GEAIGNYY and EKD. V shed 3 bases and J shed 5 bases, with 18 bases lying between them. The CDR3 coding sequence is TGTGCCTGTGACCCTCTACTCCTAAGGGCAGATAAACTCATCTTT. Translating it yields CACDPLLLRADKLIF.

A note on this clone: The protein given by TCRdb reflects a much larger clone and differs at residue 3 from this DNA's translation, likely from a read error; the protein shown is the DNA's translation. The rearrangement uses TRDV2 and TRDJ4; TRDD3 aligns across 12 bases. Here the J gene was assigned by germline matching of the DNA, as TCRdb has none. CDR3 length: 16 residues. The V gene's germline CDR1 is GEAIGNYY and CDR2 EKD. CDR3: CARDTVAGGYARPLIF. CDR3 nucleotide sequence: TGTGCCCGTGACACCGTGGCTGGGGGATACGCTAGACCCCTGATCTTT.

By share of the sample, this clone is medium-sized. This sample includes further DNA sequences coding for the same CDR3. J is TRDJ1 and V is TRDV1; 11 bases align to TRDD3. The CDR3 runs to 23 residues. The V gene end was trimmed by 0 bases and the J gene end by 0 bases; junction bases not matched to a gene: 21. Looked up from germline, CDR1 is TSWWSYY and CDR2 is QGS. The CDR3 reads CALGELASSILYWGIKYTDKLIF. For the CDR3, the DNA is TGTGCTCTTGGGGAACTAGCCTCCTCTATCCTGTACTGGGGGATAAAGTACACCGATAAACTCATCTTT.

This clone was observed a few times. CDR3 sequence: CALGEKRTSNWGIREELIF. The CDR3 DNA sequence: TGTGCTCTTGGGGAAAAACGAACTTCAAACTGGGGGATACGGGAGGAACTCATCTTT. The chain carries TRDV1 and TRDJ1, with 13 nucleotides matching TRDD3. Since TCRdb gives no J gene, matching the DNA to germline was used here to assign it. J gave up 9 bases and V 2 bases, and 18 bases lay outside the gene matches. Germline V CDR1 and CDR2: TSWWSYY, QGS. This CDR3 comprises 19 residues.

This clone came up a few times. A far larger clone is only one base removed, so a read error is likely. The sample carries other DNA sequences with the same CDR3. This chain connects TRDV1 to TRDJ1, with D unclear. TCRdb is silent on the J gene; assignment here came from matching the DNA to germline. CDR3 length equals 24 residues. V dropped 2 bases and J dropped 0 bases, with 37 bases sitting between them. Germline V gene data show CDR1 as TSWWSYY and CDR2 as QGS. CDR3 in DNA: TGTGCTCTTGGGGAATCTACCCTAAAGAAGCCGGGCGCCCTTTTACTATCATACACCGATAAACTCATCTTT. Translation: CALGESTLKKPGALLLSYTDKLIF.

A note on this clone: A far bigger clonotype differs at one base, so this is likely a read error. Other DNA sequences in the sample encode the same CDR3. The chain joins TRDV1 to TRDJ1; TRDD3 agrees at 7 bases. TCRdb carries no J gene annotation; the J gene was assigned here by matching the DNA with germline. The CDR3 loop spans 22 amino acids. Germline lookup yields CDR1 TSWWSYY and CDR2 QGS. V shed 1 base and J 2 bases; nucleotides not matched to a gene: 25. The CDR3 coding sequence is TGTGCTCTTGGGGAACGGCCTTTAAAGGCGTGGTACTGGGGAATGCGAACCGATAAACTCATCTTT. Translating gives CALGERPLKAWYWGMRTDKLIF.

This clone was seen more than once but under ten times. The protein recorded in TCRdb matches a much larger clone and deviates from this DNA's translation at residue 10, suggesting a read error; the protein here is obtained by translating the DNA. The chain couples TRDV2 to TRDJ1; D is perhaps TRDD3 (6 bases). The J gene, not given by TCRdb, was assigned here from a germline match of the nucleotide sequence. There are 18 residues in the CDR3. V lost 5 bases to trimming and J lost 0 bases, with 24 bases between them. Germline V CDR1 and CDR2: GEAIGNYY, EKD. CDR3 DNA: TGTGCCTGTGCCCGTAGAACTTGGGGATGCCCGAACACCGATAAACTCATCTTT. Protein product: CACARRTWGCPNTDKLIF.

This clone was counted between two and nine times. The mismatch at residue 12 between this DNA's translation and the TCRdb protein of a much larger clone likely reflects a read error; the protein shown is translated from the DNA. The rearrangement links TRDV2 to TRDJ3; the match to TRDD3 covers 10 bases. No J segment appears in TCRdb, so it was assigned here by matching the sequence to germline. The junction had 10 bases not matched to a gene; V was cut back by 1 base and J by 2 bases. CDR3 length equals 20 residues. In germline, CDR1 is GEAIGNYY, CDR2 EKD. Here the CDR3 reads CACDTSTGGLYPWDTRQMFF. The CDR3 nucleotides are TGTGCCTGTGACACATCTACTGGGGGATTATACCCCTGGGACACCCGACAGATGTTTTTC.

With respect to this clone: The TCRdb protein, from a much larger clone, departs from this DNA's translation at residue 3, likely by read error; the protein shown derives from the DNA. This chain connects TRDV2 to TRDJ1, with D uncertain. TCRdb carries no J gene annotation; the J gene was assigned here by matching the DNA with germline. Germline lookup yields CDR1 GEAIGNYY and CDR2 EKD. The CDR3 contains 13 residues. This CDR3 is CARDTVETDKLIF. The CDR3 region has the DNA TGTGCCCGTGACACCGTCGAGACCGATAAACTCATCTTT.

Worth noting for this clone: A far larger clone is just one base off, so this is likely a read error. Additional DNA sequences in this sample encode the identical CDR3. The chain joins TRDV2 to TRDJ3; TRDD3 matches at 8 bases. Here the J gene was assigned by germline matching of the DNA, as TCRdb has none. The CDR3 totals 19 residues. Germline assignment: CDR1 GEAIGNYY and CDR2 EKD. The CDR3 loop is CACDLYWGVQFWDTRQMFF. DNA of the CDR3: TGTGCCTGTGACCTTTACTGGGGGGTGCAATTCTGGGACACCCGGCAGATGTTTTTC.

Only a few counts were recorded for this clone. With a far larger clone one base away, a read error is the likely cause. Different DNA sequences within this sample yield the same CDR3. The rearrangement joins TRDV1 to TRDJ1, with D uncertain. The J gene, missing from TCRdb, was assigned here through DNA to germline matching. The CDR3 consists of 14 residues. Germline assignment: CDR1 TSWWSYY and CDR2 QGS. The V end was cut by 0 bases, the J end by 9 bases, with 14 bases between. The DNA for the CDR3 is TGTGCTCTTGGGGAACTGGCCCCTGAGCGGGAACTCATCTTT. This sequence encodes CALGELAPERELIF.

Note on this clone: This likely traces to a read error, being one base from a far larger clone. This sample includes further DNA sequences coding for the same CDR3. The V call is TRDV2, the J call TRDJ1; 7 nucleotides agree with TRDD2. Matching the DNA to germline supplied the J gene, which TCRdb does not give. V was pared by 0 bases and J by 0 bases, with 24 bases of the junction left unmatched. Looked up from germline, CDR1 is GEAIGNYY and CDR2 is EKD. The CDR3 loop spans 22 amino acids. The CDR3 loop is CACDTVFLSPTGPRADTDKLIF. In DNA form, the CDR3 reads TGTGCCTGTGACACCGTCTTCCTAAGCCCTACCGGCCCCCGGGCGGACACCGATAAACTCATCTTT.

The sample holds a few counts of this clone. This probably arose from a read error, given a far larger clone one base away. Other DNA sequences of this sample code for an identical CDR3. As DNA, the CDR3 is TGTGCCTGTGACACGTTATCGGATAAATCTACCGATAAACTCATCTTC. Amino acids: CACDTLSDKSTDKLIF. J gene calling gave no result, while the V gene is TRDV2; the table calls TRDD3, which could not be checked here. Germline-derived CDR1 and CDR2 are GEAIGNYY and EKD. The length of the CDR3 is 16 residues.

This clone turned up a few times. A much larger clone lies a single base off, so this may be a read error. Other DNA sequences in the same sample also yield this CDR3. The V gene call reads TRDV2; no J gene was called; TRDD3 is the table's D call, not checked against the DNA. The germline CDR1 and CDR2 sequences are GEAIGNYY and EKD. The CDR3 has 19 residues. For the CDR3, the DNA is TGTGCCTGTGACAAATACTGGGGGATACGCTCCTGGGACACCCGGCAGATGTTCTTC. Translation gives CACDKYWGIRSWDTRQMFF.

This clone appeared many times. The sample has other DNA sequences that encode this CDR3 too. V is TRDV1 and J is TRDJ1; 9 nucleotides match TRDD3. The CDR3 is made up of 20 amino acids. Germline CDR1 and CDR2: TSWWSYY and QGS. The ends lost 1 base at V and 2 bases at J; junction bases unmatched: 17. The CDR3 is CALGERSRSGGFPSTDKLIF. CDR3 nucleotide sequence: TGTGCTCTTGGGGAACGATCCCGTTCTGGGGGATTCCCCTCGACCGATAAACTCATCTTT.

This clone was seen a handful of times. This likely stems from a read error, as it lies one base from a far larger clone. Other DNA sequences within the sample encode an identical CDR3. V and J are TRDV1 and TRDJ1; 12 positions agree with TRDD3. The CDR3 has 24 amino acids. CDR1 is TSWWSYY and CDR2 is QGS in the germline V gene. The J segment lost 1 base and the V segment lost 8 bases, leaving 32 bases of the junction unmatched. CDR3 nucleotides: TGTGCTCTTTTCCCTTGGCCTTCTTACTGGTGGAGACTCCTGGGGGATACGGCCACCGATAAACTCATCTTT. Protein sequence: CALFPWPSYWWRLLGDTATDKLIF.

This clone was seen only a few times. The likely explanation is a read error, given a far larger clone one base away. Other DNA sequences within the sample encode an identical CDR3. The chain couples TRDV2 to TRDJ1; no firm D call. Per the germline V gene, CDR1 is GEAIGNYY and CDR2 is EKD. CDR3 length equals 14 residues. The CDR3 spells CACVPGTEALKLIF. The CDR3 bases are TGCGCCTGTGTCCCAGGTACTGAGGCCCTAAAACTCATCTTT.

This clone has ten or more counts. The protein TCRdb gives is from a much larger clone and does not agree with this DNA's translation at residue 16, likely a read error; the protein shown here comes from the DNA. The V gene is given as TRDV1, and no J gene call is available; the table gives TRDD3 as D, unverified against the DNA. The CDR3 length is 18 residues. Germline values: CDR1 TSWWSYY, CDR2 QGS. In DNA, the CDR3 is TGTGCTCTTGGGGAACCTCATTACTGGGGGATACAAAGGGAGAAACCCATCTTT. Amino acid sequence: CALGEPHYWGIQREKPIF.

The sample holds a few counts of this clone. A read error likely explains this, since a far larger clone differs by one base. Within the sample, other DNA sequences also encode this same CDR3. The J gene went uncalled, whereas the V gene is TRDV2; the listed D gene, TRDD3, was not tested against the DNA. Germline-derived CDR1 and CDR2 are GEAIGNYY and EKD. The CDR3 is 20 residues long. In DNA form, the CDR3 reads TGTGCCTGTGACACTCTTACTGGGGGACCTAGCTCCTGGGACACCCGACAGATGTTTTTT. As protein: CACDTLTGGPSSWDTRQMFF.

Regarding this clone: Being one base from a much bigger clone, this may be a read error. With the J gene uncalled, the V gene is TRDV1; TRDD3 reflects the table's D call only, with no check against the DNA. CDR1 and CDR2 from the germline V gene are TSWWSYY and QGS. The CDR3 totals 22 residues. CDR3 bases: TGTGCTCTTGGGGAACCCGACTTCCGTACATCACGAACGACTGGGGGGACCGATAAACTCATCTTC. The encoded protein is CALGEPDFRTSRTTGGTDKLIF.

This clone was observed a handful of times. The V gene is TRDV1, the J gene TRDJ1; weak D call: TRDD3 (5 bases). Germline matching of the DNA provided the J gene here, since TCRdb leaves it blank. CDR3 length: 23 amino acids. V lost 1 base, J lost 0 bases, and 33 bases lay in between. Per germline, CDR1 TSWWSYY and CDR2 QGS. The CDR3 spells CALGEPHWLPASRLYMYTDKLIF. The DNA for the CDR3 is TGTGCTCTTGGGGAACCTCACTGGCTACCCGCATCCCGGTTATACATGTACACCGATAAACTCATCTTT.